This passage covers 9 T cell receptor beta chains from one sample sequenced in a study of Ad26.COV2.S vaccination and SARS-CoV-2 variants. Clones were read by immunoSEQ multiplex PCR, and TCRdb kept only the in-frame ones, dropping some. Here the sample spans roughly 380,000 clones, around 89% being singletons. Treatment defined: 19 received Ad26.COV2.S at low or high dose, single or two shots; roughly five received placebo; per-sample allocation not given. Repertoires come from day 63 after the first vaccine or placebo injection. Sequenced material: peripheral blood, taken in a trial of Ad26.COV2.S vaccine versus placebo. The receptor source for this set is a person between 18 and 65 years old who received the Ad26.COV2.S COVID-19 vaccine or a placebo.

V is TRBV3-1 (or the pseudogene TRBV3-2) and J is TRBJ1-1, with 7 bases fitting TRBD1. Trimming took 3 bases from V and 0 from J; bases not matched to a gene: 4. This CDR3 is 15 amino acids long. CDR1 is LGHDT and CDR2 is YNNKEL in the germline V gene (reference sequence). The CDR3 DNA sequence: TGTGCCAGCAGCCACAACAGGGGCTTGAACACTGAAGCTTTCTTT. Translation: CASSHNRGLNTEAFF.

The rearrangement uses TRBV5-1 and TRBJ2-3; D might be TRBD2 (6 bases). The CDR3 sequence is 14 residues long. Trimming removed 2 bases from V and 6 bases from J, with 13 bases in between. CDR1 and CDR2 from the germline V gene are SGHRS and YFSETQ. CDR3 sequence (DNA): TGCGCCAGCAGCTTAGCCGGGGGACTGGATACGCAGTATTTT. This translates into CASSLAGGLDTQYF.

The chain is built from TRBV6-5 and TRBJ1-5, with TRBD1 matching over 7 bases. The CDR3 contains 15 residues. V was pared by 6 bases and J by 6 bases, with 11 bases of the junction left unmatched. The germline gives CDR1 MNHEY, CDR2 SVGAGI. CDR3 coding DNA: TGTGCCAGCAGGCCTACAGGGGAGCGGAGTCAGCCCCAGCATTTT. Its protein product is CASRPTGERSQPQHF.

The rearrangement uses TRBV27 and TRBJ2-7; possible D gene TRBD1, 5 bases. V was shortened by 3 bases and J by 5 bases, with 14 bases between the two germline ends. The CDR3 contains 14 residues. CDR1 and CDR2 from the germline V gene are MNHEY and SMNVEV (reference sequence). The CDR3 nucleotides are TGTGCCAGCAGTTTGACAGTGCAGGCCCACGAGCAGTACTTC. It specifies CASSLTVQAHEQYF.

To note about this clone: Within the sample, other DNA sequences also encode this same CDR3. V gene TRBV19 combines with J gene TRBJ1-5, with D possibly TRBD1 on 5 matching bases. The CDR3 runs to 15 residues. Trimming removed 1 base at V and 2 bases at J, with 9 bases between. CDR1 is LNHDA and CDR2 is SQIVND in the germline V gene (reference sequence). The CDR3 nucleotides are TGTGCCAGTAGTATAGGGACACGTGGCAATCAGCCCCAGCATTTT. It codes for CASSIGTRGNQPQHF.

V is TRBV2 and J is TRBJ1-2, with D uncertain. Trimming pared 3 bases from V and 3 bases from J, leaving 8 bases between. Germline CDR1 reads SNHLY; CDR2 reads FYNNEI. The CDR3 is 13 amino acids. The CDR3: CASSDISYYGYTF. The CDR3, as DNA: TGTGCCAGCAGTGATATCAGCTACTATGGCTACACCTTC.

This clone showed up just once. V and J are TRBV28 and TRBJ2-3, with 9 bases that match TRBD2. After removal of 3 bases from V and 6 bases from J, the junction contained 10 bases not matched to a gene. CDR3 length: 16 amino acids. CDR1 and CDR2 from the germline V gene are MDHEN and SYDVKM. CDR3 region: CASSLARGGPIDTQYF. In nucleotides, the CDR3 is TGTGCCAGCAGTTTGGCGCGGGGGGGCCCCATCGATACGCAGTATTTT.

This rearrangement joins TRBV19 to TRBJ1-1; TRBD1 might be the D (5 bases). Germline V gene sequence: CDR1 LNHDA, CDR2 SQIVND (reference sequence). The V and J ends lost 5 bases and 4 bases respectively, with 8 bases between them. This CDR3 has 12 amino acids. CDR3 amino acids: CASSPQGTEAFF. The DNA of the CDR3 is TGTGCCAGTAGTCCTCAGGGCACTGAAGCTTTCTTT.

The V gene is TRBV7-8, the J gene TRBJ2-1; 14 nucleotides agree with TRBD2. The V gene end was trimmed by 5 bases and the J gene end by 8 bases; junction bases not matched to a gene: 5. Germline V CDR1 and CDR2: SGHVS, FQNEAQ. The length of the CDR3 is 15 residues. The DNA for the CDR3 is TGTGCCAGCAGCGGGACTAGCGGGGGCCGCGATGAGCAGTTCTTC. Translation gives CASSGTSGGRDEQFF.